The 20 T cell receptor beta chains given below trace back to one sample, sequenced in a study of human T cells and chemical hapten exposure. Via MiXCR, TCRdb re-called the RACE reads, giving one row per CDR3 protein. The profile covers 35,000 to 45,000 distinct CDR3 sequences, with 9.5% to 10% appearing a single time and 11% to 15% taken by the ten largest. As to time point: patch test 2, 6 weeks after DPC sensitization. Treatment indicated: therapeutic diphenylcyclopropenone sensitization with weekly scalp DPC. Sequencing started from total RNA isolated from unfractionated whole blood. Sequencing was performed on whole blood, taken in connection with sensitization to the hapten diphenylcyclopropenone (DPC). All receptors derive from a woman between 25 and 40 years old with alopecia areata. Some clones in this sample may be carry-over from other donors' samples.

This clonotype was seen more than once but under ten times. The chain has TRBV7-3 and TRBJ2-3; TRBD1 matches at 7 bases. The CDR3 contains 15 residues. V shed 4 bases, J shed 4 bases, and the junction held 8 bases outside the gene matches. Germline loops: CDR1 SGHTA, CDR2 FQGTGA. The CDR3 here is CASSSQPGTADTQYF. The CDR3 nucleotides read TGTGCCAGCAGCTCCCAGCCCGGGACAGCAGATACGCAGTATTTT.

This clonotype showed up many times. The V and J genes are TRBV20-1 and TRBJ1-1; 8 positions match TRBD1. The V gene's germline CDR1 is DFQATT and CDR2 SNEGSKA (reference sequence). The ends lost 3 bases at V and 1 base at J; junction bases unmatched: 7. There are 15 residues in the CDR3. The CDR3 bases are TGCAGTGCTAGTAGGACGGACAGGGCGAACACTGAAGCTTTCTTT. As protein: CSASRTDRANTEAFF.

The chain couples TRBV4-3 to TRBJ1-6; D gene uncertain. Germline CDR1 LGHNA, CDR2 YSLEER. Trimming took off 1 base at V and 6 bases at J, with 16 bases between the two ends. This CDR3 comprises 17 residues. The CDR3, as DNA: TGCGCCAGCAGCCAAGCCACCGGGTGGGGAAGTAATTCACCCCTCCACTTT. This gives the protein CASSQATGWGSNSPLHF.

The chain uses TRBV7-9 and TRBJ2-7; D gene uncertain. CDR1 is SEHNR, CDR2 FQNEAQ, per germline (reference sequence). The V gene lost 1 base and the J gene lost 6 bases, with 13 bases spanning the gap. The CDR3 extends over 14 amino acids. The CDR3 nucleotides are TGTGCCAGCAGCTTAGTACTCGGCCTCTCCGAGCAGTACTTC. The encoded protein is CASSLVLGLSEQYF.

This clonotype came up many times. This chain links TRBV4-3 with TRBJ2-5; the D gene could be TRBD1 or TRBD2 (6 bases each). Germline V lookup: CDR1 LGHNA, CDR2 YSLEER. The CDR3 extends over 19 amino acids. Deletions cut 0 bases from V and 1 base from J, with 21 bases between. For the CDR3, the DNA is TGCGCCAGCAGCCAAGATTGGGCGGGTAGCGAGGGGGGCCAAGAGACCCAGTACTTC. This encodes CASSQDWAGSEGGQETQYF.

This clonotype occurred many times. This sequence joins TRBV12-3 or TRBV12-4 and TRBJ2-1, with TRBD2 as a possible D gene (5 bases). The CDR3 contains 11 residues. With 8 bases removed from V and 8 bases from J, the gap between germline ends came to 10 bases. CDR3 nucleotides: TGTGCCAGCTCTCGGGGAGATGAGCAGTTCTTC. Protein sequence: CASSRGDEQFF.

The chain links TRBV28 to TRBJ2-5; TRBD2 matches at 9 bases. The CDR3 has 17 amino acids. J was trimmed by 3 bases and V by 3 bases; bases with no gene match: 11. Germline loops: CDR1 MDHEN, CDR2 SYDVKM. This CDR3 is CASSLFPALAGKETQYF. CDR3 coding DNA: TGTGCCAGCAGTTTGTTCCCCGCCCTAGCGGGGAAAGAGACCCAGTACTTC.

The chain links TRBV7-2 to TRBJ2-7; no clear D gene. The ends were cut back, 1 base at V and 2 bases at J, with 6 bases in the middle. Looked up from germline, CDR1 is SGHTA and CDR2 is FQGNSA. The CDR3 consists of 13 residues. The CDR3 region is CASSLGDPYEQYF. For the CDR3, the DNA is TGTGCCAGCAGCTTAGGGGATCCCTACGAGCAGTACTTC. Complete variable domain (other parts from reference TRBV7-2 and TRBJ2-7): GAGVSQSPSNKVTEKGKDVELRCDPISGHTALYWYRQSLGQGLEFLIYFQGNSAPDKSGLPSDRFSAERTGGSVSTLTIQRTQQEDSAVYLCASSLGDPYEQYFGPGTRLTVT.

There are many counts of this clonotype. The V call is TRBV6-2 or TRBV6-3, the J call TRBJ1-1; maybe TRBD1 (5 bases). Trimming took 5 bases from V and 3 from J, leaving 16 bases between them. This CDR3 is 15 amino acids long. Germline V gene sequence: CDR1 MNHEY, CDR2 SVGEGT. CDR3 amino acids: CASSNNRGRDTEAFF. In DNA form, the CDR3 reads TGTGCCAGCAGTAACAACCGGGGCCGGGACACTGAAGCTTTCTTT.

The chain combines TRBV29-1 with TRBJ2-7, with 10 bases that match TRBD1. The CDR3 spans 13 residues. Germline CDR1 is SQVTM and CDR2 is ANQGSEA. Losses at the gene ends were 7 bases for V and 3 bases for J; bases not matched to a gene: 6. CDR3: CSAAGTGVYEQYF. The CDR3 bases are TGCAGCGCAGCCGGGACAGGGGTCTACGAGCAGTACTTC.

The chain combines TRBV12-3 or TRBV12-4 with TRBJ2-3; 11 bases agree with TRBD2. The CDR3 has 16 amino acids. The J segment lost 2 bases and the V segment lost 6 bases, leaving 7 bases of the junction unmatched. CDR3 in amino acids: CASRYGTSGVTDTQYF. The CDR3 DNA reads TGTGCCAGCAGATACGGGACTAGCGGAGTCACAGATACGCAGTATTTT.

This clonotype was counted ten times or more. The chain combines TRBV7-8 with TRBJ2-7; TRBD1 agrees at 11 bases. V trimming: 4 bases; J trimming: 7 bases; junction bases outside the gene matches: 3. Germline V gives CDR1 SGHVS, CDR2 FQNEAQ. The CDR3 totals 13 residues. The CDR3 DNA sequence: TGTGCCAGCAGCTGGGGACAGGGGGGTGAGCAGTACTTC. Translated: CASSWGQGGEQYF.

Points on this clonotype: Possible read error: a much larger clone is one base away. This chain links TRBV25-1 with TRBJ2-7; D may be TRBD1 (7 bases). V was shortened by 5 bases and J by 8 bases, with 19 bases between the two germline ends. Germline V gene data show CDR1 as MGHDK and CDR2 as SYGVNS. This CDR3 contains 14 residues. The CDR3 sequence: CASSKAGGRWKQYF. The CDR3 coding sequence is TGTGCCAGCAGTAAGGCAGGGGGGAGGTGGAAGCAGTACTTC.

This clonotype has at least ten counts. The J gene is TRBJ2-7, the V gene TRBV30; D is unresolved. V was shortened by 1 base and J by 12 bases, with 19 bases between the two germline ends. CDR3 length: 13 residues. The germline CDR1 and CDR2 sequences are GTSNPN and SVGIG (reference sequence). In DNA form, the CDR3 reads TGTGCCTGGAGTGACGGATCGGAAGGGTTCGGGTACTTC. Protein product: CAWSDGSEGFGYF. Supplemented by reference TRBV30 and TRBJ2-7, the full variable domain reads SQTIHQWPATLVQPVGSPLSLECTVEGTSNPNLYWYRQAAGRGLQLLFYSVGIGQISSEVPQNLSASRPQDRQFILSSKKLLLSDSGFYLCAWSDGSEGFGYFGPGTRLTVT.

This clonotype occurred many times. V gene TRBV18 combines with J gene TRBJ2-5, with TRBD1 matching over 7 bases. With V trimmed by 3 bases and J by 2 bases, 6 bases remained unmatched. The CDR3 has 15 residues. The V gene's germline CDR1 is KGHSH and CDR2 LQKENI. The DNA for the CDR3 is TGTGCCAGCTCACCTCTGACAGGGCTTCAAGAGACCCAGTACTTC. This codes for CASSPLTGLQETQYF.

The CDR3 region is CSVMDENGYTF. In nucleotides, the CDR3 is TGCAGCGTGATGGACGAGAATGGCTACACCTTC. J is TRBJ1-2 and V is TRBV29-1; D is unclear. Germline V CDR1 and CDR2: SQVTM, ANQGSEA. Trimming shortened V by 6 bases and J by 6 bases, and 11 bases separated the two germline ends. The CDR3 covers 11 residues. Drawing the rest from reference TRBV29-1 and TRBJ1-2, the complete variable domain is SAVISQKPSRDICQRGTSLTIQCQVDSQVTMMFWYRQQPGQSLTLIATANQGSEATYESGFVIDKFPISRPNLTFSTLTVSNMSPEDSSIYLCSVMDENGYTFGSGTRLTVV.

This clonotype was observed at least ten times. The V call is TRBV7-2, the J call TRBJ2-3; the D is unclear. The CDR3 spans 14 residues. Trimming took 5 bases from V and 2 from J, leaving 11 bases between them. Germline V gives CDR1 SGHTA, CDR2 FQGNSA. The CDR3 DNA reads TGTGCCAGCAGCCCCCGACCCTTCACAGATACGCAGTATTTT. This sequence encodes CASSPRPFTDTQYF.

This clonotype was counted at least ten times. The chain is built from TRBV6-6 and TRBJ1-3, with D unresolved. Germline V lookup: CDR1 MNHNY, CDR2 SVGAGI (reference sequence). The CDR3 length is 14 residues. V dropped 4 bases and J dropped 4 bases, with 11 bases sitting between them. The chain's CDR3 is CASSFGPGGNTIYF. The CDR3 DNA is TGTGCCAGCAGTTTCGGCCCGGGCGGAAACACCATATATTTT.

This clonotype came up many times. V and J are TRBV2 and TRBJ2-7; 7 nucleotides agree with TRBD1. The junction had 4 bases not matched to a gene; V was cut back by 2 bases and J by 3 bases. The CDR3 consists of 14 residues. CDR1 SNHLY and CDR2 FYNNEI come from the germline V gene. CDR3 sequence (DNA): TGTGCCAGCAGTGAACAGGGGGTCGGCTACGAGCAGTACTTC. Its protein is CASSEQGVGYEQYF.

V gene TRBV12-3 or TRBV12-4 combines with J gene TRBJ1-6; a possible D gene is TRBD1 (5 bases). V dropped 3 bases and J dropped 6 bases, with 12 bases sitting between them. The CDR3 length is 15 residues. The CDR3 coding sequence is TGTGCCAGCAGTTTCGCGGGGGTAGGTAATTCACCCCTCCACTTT. This sequence encodes CASSFAGVGNSPLHF.